Presented here are 5 T cell receptor beta chains from one specimen sequenced in a study of CD8+ T cells in alopecia areata. Following extraction, RNA underwent reverse transcription to cDNA, which served as the sequencing template. Sequencing was performed with immunoSEQ multiplex PCR; in TCRdb, only in-frame clones are kept and a portion is missing. The table records some 110,000 clones, about two fifths of them present only once. Sequenced sample: CD4+ T cells sorted from blood. These TCRs come from a human donor with alopecia areata.

The chain employs TRBV10-3 and TRBJ2-7; the D call may be TRBD1 or TRBD2 (5 bases each). CDR1 is ENHRY and CDR2 is SYGVKD in the germline V gene. V gave up 6 bases and J gave up 1 base, with 13 bases separating them. The length of the CDR3 is 14 residues. CDR3 amino acids: CAISVTGRSYEQYF. CDR3 in DNA: TGTGCCATCAGCGTTACGGGACGGTCCTACGAGCAGTACTTC.

Only a few counts were recorded for this clone. The same CDR3 also results from other DNA sequences found in this sample. The chain links TRBV5-1 to TRBJ2-3; D gene unclear. CDR3 length equals 11 residues. CDR1 SGHRS and CDR2 YFSETQ come from the germline V gene. The ends were cut back, 7 bases at V and 3 bases at J, with 6 bases in the middle. CDR3 amino acids: CASGLTDTQYF. The DNA for the CDR3 is TGCGCCAGCGGGTTGACAGATACGCAGTATTTT.

V gene TRBV29-1 combines with J gene TRBJ1-2; D unclear. This CDR3 comprises 13 residues. The ends were cut back, 4 bases at V and 3 bases at J, with 12 bases in the middle. Germline V lookup: CDR1 SQVTM, CDR2 ANQGSEA. CDR3 protein: CSVGIGSDYGYTF. CDR3 in DNA: TGCAGCGTTGGTATAGGGTCGGACTATGGCTACACCTTC.

This clone occurred a few times. This sequence joins TRBV19 and TRBJ2-2; D remains unclear. In germline, CDR1 is LNHDA, CDR2 SQIVND (reference sequence). Deletions cut 5 bases from V and 5 bases from J, with 6 bases between. CDR3 size: 12 residues. DNA of the CDR3: TGTGCCAGTAGTCTTTATACCGGGGAGCTGTTTTTT. It yields the protein CASSLYTGELFF.

This clone was seen only a few times. The CDR3 reads CASSPAVGTGVPEQYF. In DNA, the CDR3 is TGTGCCAGCTCACCTGCGGTAGGGACAGGGGTCCCCGAGCAGTACTTC. The chain has TRBV18 and TRBJ2-7; TRBD1 agrees at 10 bases. Germline values: CDR1 KGHSH, CDR2 LQKENI. With 3 bases clipped from V and 6 bases from J, the junction kept 11 bases outside the gene matches. The CDR3 is 16 residues long.